The table lists the clone carrying this TCR beta chain with a few counts. Its target is unknown. The data stem from a study of cytomegalovirus exposure and HLA in healthy donors. Notes on the study in general: The classifier reportedly diagnosed cytomegalovirus status with high sensitivity and specificity.

The primer mix had 60 Vbeta and 13 Jbeta primers. Sequencing used immunoSEQ multiplex PCR; TCRdb keeps in-frame clones, though not all of them. The data contain just over 95,000 clones, under 85% of them singletons. The CDR3 contains 15 residues. Germline V gene data show CDR1 as MDHEN and CDR2 as SYDVKM. Trimming at V came to 8 bases and at J to 9 bases, leaving 15 bases not matched to a gene. The V and J genes are TRBV28 and TRBJ1-1; 10 bases agree with TRBD1. The TCR sequence derives from a woman aged 40 to 50 in good health and CMV-seropositive. Sequencing was done on a sample of PBMCs. The CDR3 here is CASSRPGTGAPKAFF. CDR3 sequence (DNA): TGTGCCAGCTCACGCCCCGGGACAGGGGCCCCCAAAGCTTTCTTT. Based on the CDR3 plus reference TRBV28 and TRBJ1-1, the full variable domain is DVKVTQSSRYLVKRTGEKVFLECVQDMDHENMFWYRQDPGLGLRLIYFSYDVKMKEKGDIPEGYSVSREKKERFSLILESASTNQTSMYLCASSRPGTGAPKAFFGQGTRLTVV.